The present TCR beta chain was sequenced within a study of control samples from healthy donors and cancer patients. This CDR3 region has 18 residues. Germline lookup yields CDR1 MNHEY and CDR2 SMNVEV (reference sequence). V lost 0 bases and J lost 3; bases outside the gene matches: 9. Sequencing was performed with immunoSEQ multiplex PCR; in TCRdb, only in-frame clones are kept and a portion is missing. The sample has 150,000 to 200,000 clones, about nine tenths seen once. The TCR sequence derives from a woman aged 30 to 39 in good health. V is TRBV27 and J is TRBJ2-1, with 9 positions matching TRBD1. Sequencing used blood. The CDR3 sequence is CASSLSMDRGWGYNEQFF. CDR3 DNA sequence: TGTGCCAGCAGTTTATCGATGGACAGGGGATGGGGCTACAATGAGCAGTTCTTC.